The 24 T cell receptor beta chains below were found in one sample sequenced in a study of blood T cell repertoires in COVID-19. Profiling relied on immunoSEQ multiplex PCR, and the TCRdb table lists in-frame clones only, not all of them. The sample yields 180,000 or so clones, 70% to 85% seen once. What was sequenced was PBMCs or T cells enriched from blood (not recorded which). The receptors derive from a man in his fifties or sixties who had recovered from COVID-19.

The V gene is TRBV4-1, the J gene TRBJ1-5; D not certain. CDR3 length: 14 amino acids. V was cut by 2 bases and J by 9 bases, with 14 bases left in between. Germline loops: CDR1 MGHRA, CDR2 YSYEKL. CDR3 DNA sequence: TGCGCCAGCAGCCAACCCGCGGTGGGGAGGCCCCAGCATTTT. Amino acids: CASSQPAVGRPQHF.

Comments on this clone: A much larger clone sits a single nucleotide away, making a read error possible. The V and J genes are TRBV9 and TRBJ1-6, with D possibly matching TRBD1 (6 bases). Germline V gene lookup returns CDR1 SGDLS and CDR2 YYNGEE. This CDR3 has 13 residues. V was shortened by 2 bases and J by 7 bases, with 7 bases between the two germline ends. CDR3 residues: CASSVTGNSPLHF. The CDR3, as DNA: TGTGCCAGCAGCGTTACAGGGAATTCACCCCTCCACTTT.

The chain uses TRBV6-6 and TRBJ1-5; D possibly corresponds to TRBD1 (6 bases). V lost 0 bases and J lost 2, with 11 bases in between. The CDR3 totals 16 residues. CDR1 MNHNY and CDR2 SVGAGI come from the germline V gene (reference sequence). This CDR3 reads CASSYSARGGNQPQHF. DNA of the CDR3: TGTGCCAGCAGTTACTCCGCCAGGGGTGGCAATCAGCCCCAGCATTTT.

The chain employs TRBV6-5 and TRBJ2-7, with 8 nucleotides matching TRBD1. The CDR3 sequence is 12 residues long. Unmatched junction bases numbered 2, after V lost 6 bases and J lost 4 bases. Germline lookup yields CDR1 MNHEY and CDR2 SVGAGI. DNA for the CDR3: TGTGCCAGCAGGGACAGGGTGTACGAGCAGTACTTC. This codes for CASRDRVYEQYF.

The chain joins TRBV10-3 to TRBJ1-2, with 8 bases aligning to TRBD1. Germline assignment: CDR1 ENHRY and CDR2 SYGVKD. Unmatched junction bases numbered 4, after V lost 6 bases and J lost 4 bases. CDR3 length: 13 amino acids. The CDR3 bases are TGTGCCATCAGGCAGGGGGCGGTCTATGGCTACACCTTC. Translation: CAIRQGAVYGYTF.

The rearrangement uses TRBV7-3 and TRBJ2-7; 7 positions agree with TRBD2. CDR1 SGHTA and CDR2 FQGTGA come from the germline V gene. V lost 5 bases, J lost 0 bases, and 7 bases stayed unmatched. The CDR3 consists of 15 residues. The CDR3 DNA is TGTGCCAGCAGCGTAGACCCGGGGGGCTCCTACGAGCAGTACTTC. Amino acids: CASSVDPGGSYEQYF.

The CDR3 region is CASPDRASSYEQYF. CDR3 coding DNA: TGTGCCAGCCCAGACAGGGCTTCCTCCTACGAGCAGTACTTC. This chain links TRBV5-4 with TRBJ2-7; TRBD1 matches 7 bases. CDR1 is SGHNT, CDR2 YYREEE, per germline (reference sequence). The CDR3 contains 14 residues. Germline trimming cut 7 bases from V and 0 bases from J; bases unmatched to any gene: 7.

The rearrangement links TRBV5-1 to TRBJ2-1; the D is unclear. Between the trimmed V and J ends, which lost 1 base and 0 bases, there was a span of 14 bases. This CDR3 is 17 amino acids long. In germline, CDR1 is SGHRS, CDR2 YFSETQ. CDR3 bases: TGCGCCAGCAGCTTGTTTCCCAAACCTAACTCCTACAATGAGCAGTTCTTC. Translation gives CASSLFPKPNSYNEQFF.

A few counts support this clone. This chain links TRBV6-5 with TRBJ2-7; D unresolved. This CDR3 region has 13 residues. V was clipped by 2 bases and J by 3 bases, with 8 bases between them. Germline CDR1 and CDR2: MNHEY and SVGAGI. CDR3 amino acids: CASSYPGGYEQYF. Here the CDR3 DNA reads TGTGCCAGCAGTTACCCCGGTGGCTACGAGCAGTACTTC.

The V and J genes are TRBV6-5 and TRBJ2-7; maybe TRBD1 (6 bases). Germline V gene lookup returns CDR1 MNHEY and CDR2 SVGAGI. V was trimmed by 9 bases and J by 3 bases, leaving 21 bases between them. CDR3 length equals 15 residues. This CDR3 is CARFRDKGLVYEQYF. The CDR3 nucleotides read TGTGCCAGGTTTCGGGACAAGGGTTTGGTCTACGAGCAGTACTTC.

The chain links TRBV7-2 to TRBJ2-3; 8 nucleotides agree with TRBD2. CDR1 and CDR2 (germline): SGHTA, FQGNSA. V lost 5 bases to trimming and J lost 6 bases; unmatched junction nucleotides: 10. There are 15 residues in the CDR3. The CDR3 DNA is TGTGCCAGCAGCCTACTGACTAGCGAGTGGGATACGCAGTATTTT. Translation gives CASSLLTSEWDTQYF.

The chain employs TRBV7-3 and TRBJ2-2; 9 positions agree with TRBD1. CDR1 SGHTA and CDR2 FQGTGA come from the germline V gene. V was pared by 0 bases and J by 1 base, with 6 bases of the junction left unmatched. The CDR3 runs 18 residues. CDR3 sequence: CASSLTRMGQGNTGELFF. For the CDR3, the DNA is TGTGCCAGCAGCTTAACCCGGATGGGACAGGGGAACACCGGGGAGCTGTTTTTT. Based on the CDR3 plus reference TRBV7-3 and TRBJ2-2, the full variable domain is GAGVSQTPSNKVTEKGKYVELRCDPISGHTALYWYRQSLGQGPEFLIYFQGTGAADDSGLPNDRFFAVRPEGSVSTLKIQRTERGDSAVYLCASSLTRMGQGNTGELFFGEGSRLTVL.

The chain recombines TRBV6-5 with TRBJ1-6; the D gene is possibly TRBD1 (6 bases). Trimming took off 9 bases at V and 4 bases at J, with 10 bases between the two ends. The CDR3 extends over 13 amino acids. CDR1 and CDR2 from the germline V gene are MNHEY and SVGAGI. The CDR3 loop reads CASKTGYNSPLHF. In DNA form, the CDR3 reads TGTGCCAGTAAGACAGGATATAATTCACCCCTCCACTTT.

V is TRBV13 and J is TRBJ1-1; D unclear. This CDR3 comprises 16 residues. V was cut by 0 bases and J by 0 bases, with 11 bases left in between. Looked up from germline, CDR1 is PRHDT and CDR2 is FYEKMQ (reference sequence). The CDR3 nucleotides read TGTGCCAGCAGCTTAGGGTCACATCCCTTGAACACTGAAGCTTTCTTT. This codes for CASSLGSHPLNTEAFF. The full variable domain, completed using reference TRBV13 and TRBJ1-1, is AAGVIQSPRHLIKEKRETATLKCYPIPRHDTVYWYQQGPGQDPQFLISFYEKMQSDKGSIPDRFSAQQFSDYHSELNMSSLELGDSALYFCASSLGSHPLNTEAFFGQGTRLTVV.

There are a few counts of this clone. This chain connects TRBV28 to TRBJ2-3, with TRBD2 as a possible D gene (5 bases). With 3 bases removed from V and 0 bases from J, the gap between germline ends came to 7 bases. Per the germline V gene, CDR1 is MDHEN and CDR2 is SYDVKM. CDR3 length: 14 residues. The CDR3: CASSLTGSTDTQYF. As DNA, the CDR3 is TGTGCCAGCAGTTTGACGGGAAGCACAGATACGCAGTATTTT.

V is TRBV6-5 and J is TRBJ2-2, with 11 bases fitting TRBD1. The junction had 5 bases not matched to a gene; V was cut back by 6 bases and J by 5 bases. The CDR3 has 15 amino acids. Germline CDR1 is MNHEY and CDR2 is SVGAGI. CDR3 residues: CASREGTGGTGELFF. For the CDR3, the DNA is TGTGCCAGCAGGGAGGGGACAGGGGGTACCGGGGAGCTGTTTTTT.

V usage is TRBV10-3 and J usage is TRBJ2-1; 7 nucleotides agree with TRBD1. The CDR3 runs 15 residues. The ends lost 3 bases at V and 12 bases at J; junction bases unmatched: 14. Germline V CDR1 and CDR2: ENHRY, SYGVKD. The CDR3 DNA is TGTGCCATCAGTGAACAGGGGCGGCAAAGTTCGGGGCAGTTCTTC. This encodes CAISEQGRQSSGQFF.

The CDR3 sequence is CAWMGLTGGKETQYF. In DNA, the CDR3 is TGTGCCTGGATGGGCCTAACAGGGGGCAAAGAGACCCAGTACTTC. V gene TRBV30 combines with J gene TRBJ2-5, with TRBD1 identical over 9 bases. The CDR3 is made up of 15 amino acids. Trimming removed 4 bases from V and 3 bases from J; junction bases left unmatched: 9. CDR1 GTSNPN and CDR2 SVGIG come from the germline V gene (reference sequence). The variable domain in full, with the rest retrieved from reference TRBV30 and TRBJ2-5, is SQTIHQWPATLVQPVGSPLSLECTVEGTSNPNLYWYRQAAGRGLQLLFYSVGIGQISSEVPQNLSASRPQDRQFILSSKKLLLSDSGFYLCAWMGLTGGKETQYFGPGTRLLVL.

The chain couples TRBV2 to TRBJ2-5, with 7 bases fitting TRBD1. Unmatched junction bases numbered 10, after V lost 1 base and J lost 5 bases. Looked up from germline, CDR1 is SNHLY and CDR2 is FYNNEI. This CDR3 has 16 residues. CDR3 protein: CASSEGGLGGGETQYF. CDR3 sequence (DNA): TGTGCCAGCAGTGAAGGGGGGCTAGGGGGCGGGGAGACCCAGTACTTC.

The chain recombines TRBV21-1 with TRBJ2-3; TRBD2, as called in the table, went unchecked against the DNA. TRBV21-1 is annotated as a pseudogene. The CDR3 runs 18 residues. The CDR3 DNA sequence: TGTGCCAGCAGCAAAGCGTTGAGGGGACTAGCTGGGACAGATACGCAGTATTTT. Its protein product is CASSKALRGLAGTDTQYF.

The chain employs TRBV29-1 and TRBJ1-1; D not resolved. There are 11 residues in the CDR3. Trimming cost V 5 bases and J 2 bases, with 6 bases left between them. Germline V gene lookup returns CDR1 SQVTM and CDR2 ANQGSEA. The CDR3 DNA reads TGCAGCGTTCTCAGTAACACTGAAGCTTTCTTT. Encoded protein: CSVLSNTEAFF.

The gene calls are TRBV6-1 and TRBJ2-7; 9 bases agree with TRBD2. The V segment lost 1 base and the J segment 6 bases; nucleotides outside the gene matches: 1. There are 13 residues in the CDR3. Germline V gives CDR1 MNHNS, CDR2 SASEGT. DNA of the CDR3: TGTGCCAGCAGTGAAGGCGGGGGGGGCGAGCAGTACTTC. Protein product: CASSEGGGGEQYF.

This chain connects TRBV3-1 (or the pseudogene TRBV3-2) to TRBJ1-1, with a tentative D call TRBD1 (5 bases). V lost 5 bases and J 1 base, leaving 11 bases between the germline ends. The CDR3 covers 14 residues. Germline V gene lookup returns CDR1 LGHDT and CDR2 YNNKEL (reference sequence). The CDR3, as DNA: TGTGCCAGCAGCTTTGCCGACAGGAACACTGAAGCTTTCTTT. It encodes CASSFADRNTEAFF.

V and J are TRBV13 and TRBJ1-1; 7 nucleotides line up with TRBD1. The CDR3 loop spans 15 amino acids. The germline V gene has CDR1 PRHDT and CDR2 FYEKMQ (reference sequence). The junction had 10 bases not matched to a gene; V was cut back by 5 bases and J by 4 bases. CDR3 residues: CASSEYRGGRTEAFF. The CDR3 DNA is TGTGCCAGCAGCGAATACAGGGGCGGGCGCACTGAAGCTTTCTTT.